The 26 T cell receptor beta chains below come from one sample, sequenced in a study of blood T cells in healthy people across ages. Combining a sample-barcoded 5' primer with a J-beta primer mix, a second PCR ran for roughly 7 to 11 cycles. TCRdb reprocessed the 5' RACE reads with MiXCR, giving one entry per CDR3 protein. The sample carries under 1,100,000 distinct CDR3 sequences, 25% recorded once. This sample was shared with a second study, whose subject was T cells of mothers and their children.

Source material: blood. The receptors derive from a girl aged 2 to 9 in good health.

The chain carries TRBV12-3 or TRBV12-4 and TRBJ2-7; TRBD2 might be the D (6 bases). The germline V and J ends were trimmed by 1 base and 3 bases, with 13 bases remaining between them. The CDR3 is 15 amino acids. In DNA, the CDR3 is TGTGCCAGCAGTTTAGGGGCGGGATCCATCTACGAGCAGTACTTC. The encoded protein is CASSLGAGSIYEQYF.

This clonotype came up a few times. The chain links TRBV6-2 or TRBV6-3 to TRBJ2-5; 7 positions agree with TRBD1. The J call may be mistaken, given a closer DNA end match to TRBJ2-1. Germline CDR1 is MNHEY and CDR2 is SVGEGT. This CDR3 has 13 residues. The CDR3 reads CASSGTADNEQFF. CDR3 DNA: TGTGCCAGCAGTGGGACAGCGGACAATGAGCAGTTCTTC.

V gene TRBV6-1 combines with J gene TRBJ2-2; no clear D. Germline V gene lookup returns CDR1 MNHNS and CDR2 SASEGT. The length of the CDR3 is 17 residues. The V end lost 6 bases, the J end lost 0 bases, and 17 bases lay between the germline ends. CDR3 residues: CASRQPYRSANTGELFF. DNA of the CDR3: TGTGCCAGCAGGCAACCGTACCGCTCCGCGAACACCGGGGAGCTGTTTTTT.

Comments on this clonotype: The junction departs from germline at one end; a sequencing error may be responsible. Here the CDR3 DNA reads TGCGCCAGCAGCCAAGTCCCGGGACTAGCGGGAGGGCCGGCCCTTTTT. Translated, it gives CASSQVPGLAGGPALF. The chain employs TRBV4-1 and TRBJ2-3, with 16 bases matching TRBD2. The CDR3 runs to 16 residues. The germline CDR1 and CDR2 sequences are MGHRA and YSYEKL.

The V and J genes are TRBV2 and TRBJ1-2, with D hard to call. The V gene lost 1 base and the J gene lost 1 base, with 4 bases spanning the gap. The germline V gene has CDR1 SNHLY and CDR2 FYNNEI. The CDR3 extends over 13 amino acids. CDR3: CASSEVNNYGYTF. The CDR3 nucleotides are TGTGCCAGCAGTGAAGTGAATAACTATGGCTACACCTTC.

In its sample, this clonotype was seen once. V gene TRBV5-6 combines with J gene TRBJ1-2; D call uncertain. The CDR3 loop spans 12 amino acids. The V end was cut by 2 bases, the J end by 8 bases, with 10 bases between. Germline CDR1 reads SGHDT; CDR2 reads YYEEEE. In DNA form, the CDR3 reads TGTGCCAGCAGCTTCTACTTGAAGGGCTACACCTTC. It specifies CASSFYLKGYTF.

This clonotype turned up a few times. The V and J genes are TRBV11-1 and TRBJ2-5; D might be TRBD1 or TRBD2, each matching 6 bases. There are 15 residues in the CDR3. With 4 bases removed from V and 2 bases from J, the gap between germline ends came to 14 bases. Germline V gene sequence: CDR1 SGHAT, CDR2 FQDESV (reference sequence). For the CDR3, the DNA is TGTGCCAGCAGCTGGACGGGGGCAGGGCAAGAGACCCAGTACTTC. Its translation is CASSWTGAGQETQYF. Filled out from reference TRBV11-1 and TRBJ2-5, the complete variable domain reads EAEVAQSPRYKITEKSQAVAFWCDPISGHATLYWYRQILGQGPELLVQFQDESVVDDSQLPKDRFSAERLKGVDSTLKIQPAELGDSAMYLCASSWTGAGQETQYFGPGTRLLVL.

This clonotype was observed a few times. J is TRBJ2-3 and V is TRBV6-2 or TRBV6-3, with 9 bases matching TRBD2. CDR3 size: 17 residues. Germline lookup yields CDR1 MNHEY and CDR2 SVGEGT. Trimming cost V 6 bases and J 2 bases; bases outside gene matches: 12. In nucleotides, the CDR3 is TGTGCCAGCAGCGCATTTAAGGAGCGGGGGGCCACAGATACGCAGTATTTT. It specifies CASSAFKERGATDTQYF.

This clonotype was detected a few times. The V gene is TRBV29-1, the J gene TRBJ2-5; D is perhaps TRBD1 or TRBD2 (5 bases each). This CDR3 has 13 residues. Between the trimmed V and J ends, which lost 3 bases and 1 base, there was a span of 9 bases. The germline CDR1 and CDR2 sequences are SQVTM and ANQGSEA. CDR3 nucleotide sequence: TGCAGCGTTGATGAGGGGATCCAAGAGACCCAGTACTTC. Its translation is CSVDEGIQETQYF. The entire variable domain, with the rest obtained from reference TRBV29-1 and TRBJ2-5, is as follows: SAVISQKPSRDICQRGTSLTIQCQVDSQVTMMFWYRQQPGQSLTLIATANQGSEATYESGFVIDKFPISRPNLTFSTLTVSNMSPEDSSIYLCSVDEGIQETQYFGPGTRLLVL.

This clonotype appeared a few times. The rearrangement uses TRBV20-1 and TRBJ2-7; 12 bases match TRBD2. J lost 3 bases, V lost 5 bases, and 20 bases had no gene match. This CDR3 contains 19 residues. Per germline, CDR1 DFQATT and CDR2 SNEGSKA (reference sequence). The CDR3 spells CSARGPRTSGVTTFYEQYF. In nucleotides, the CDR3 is TGCAGTGCTCGAGGACCACGGACTAGCGGGGTTACCACTTTCTACGAGCAGTACTTC.

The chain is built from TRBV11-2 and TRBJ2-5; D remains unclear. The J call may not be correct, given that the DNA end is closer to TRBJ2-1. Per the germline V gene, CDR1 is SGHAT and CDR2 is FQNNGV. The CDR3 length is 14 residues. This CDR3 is CASSIRTDFDEQFF. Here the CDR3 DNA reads TGTGCCAGCAGCATACGAACCGACTTCGATGAGCAGTTCTTC.

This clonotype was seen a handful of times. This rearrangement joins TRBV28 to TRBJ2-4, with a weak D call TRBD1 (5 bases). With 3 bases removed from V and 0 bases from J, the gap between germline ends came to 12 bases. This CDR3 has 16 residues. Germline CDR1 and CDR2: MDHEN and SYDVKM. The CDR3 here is CASSLQGELAKNIQYF. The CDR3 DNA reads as TGTGCCAGCAGTTTGCAGGGCGAACTAGCCAAAAACATTCAGTACTTC.

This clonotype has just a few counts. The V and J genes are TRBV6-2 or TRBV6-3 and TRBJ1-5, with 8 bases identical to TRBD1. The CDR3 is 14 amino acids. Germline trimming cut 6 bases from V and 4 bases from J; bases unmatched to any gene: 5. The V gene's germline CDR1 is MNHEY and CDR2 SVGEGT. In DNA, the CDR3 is TGTGCCAGCAGAGAGACAGGGGCTAATCAGCCCCAGCATTTT. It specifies CASRETGANQPQHF.

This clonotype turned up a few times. The CDR3 region is CASSHDYQETQYF. CDR3 bases: TGTGCCAGCAGCCACGACTACCAAGAGACCCAGTACTTC. The rearrangement links TRBV7-9 to TRBJ2-5, with unresolved D. CDR1 and CDR2 (germline): SEHNR, FQNEAQ (reference sequence). V was clipped by 5 bases and J by 0 bases, with 7 bases between them. The CDR3 covers 13 residues. The full variable domain, completed using reference TRBV7-9 and TRBJ2-5, is DTGVSQNPRHKITKRGQNVTFRCDPISEHNRLYWYRQTLGQGPEFLTYFQNEAQLEKSRLLSDRFSAERPKGSFSTLEIQRTEQGDSAMYLCASSHDYQETQYFGPGTRLLVL.

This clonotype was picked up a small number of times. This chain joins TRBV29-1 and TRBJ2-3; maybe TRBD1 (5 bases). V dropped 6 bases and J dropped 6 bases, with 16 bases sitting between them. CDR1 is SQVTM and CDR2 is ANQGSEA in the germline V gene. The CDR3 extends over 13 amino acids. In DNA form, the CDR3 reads TGCAGCGTAAGGGGAATAGTGGTGGATACGCAGTATTTT. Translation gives CSVRGIVVDTQYF.

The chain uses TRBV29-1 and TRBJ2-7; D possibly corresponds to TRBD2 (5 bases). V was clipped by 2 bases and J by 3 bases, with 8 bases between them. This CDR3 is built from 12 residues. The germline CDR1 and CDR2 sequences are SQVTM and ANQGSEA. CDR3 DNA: TGCAGCGTTGAAAGCCGGGACTACGAGCAGTACTTC. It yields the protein CSVESRDYEQYF.

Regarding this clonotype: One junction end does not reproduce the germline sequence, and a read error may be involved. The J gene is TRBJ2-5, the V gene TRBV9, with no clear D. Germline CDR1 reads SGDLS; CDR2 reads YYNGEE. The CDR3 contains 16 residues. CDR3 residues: CASSVGSWTRQETQYF. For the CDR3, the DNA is TGTGCCAGCAGCGTAGGCTCATGGACGCGGCAAGAGACTCAGTACTTC.

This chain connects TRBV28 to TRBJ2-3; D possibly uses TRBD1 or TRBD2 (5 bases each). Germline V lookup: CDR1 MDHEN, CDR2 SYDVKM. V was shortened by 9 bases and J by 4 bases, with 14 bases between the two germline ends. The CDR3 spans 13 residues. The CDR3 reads CASSRGDPDTQYF. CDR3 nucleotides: TGTGCCAGTTCTAGGGGAGACCCAGATACGCAGTATTTT.

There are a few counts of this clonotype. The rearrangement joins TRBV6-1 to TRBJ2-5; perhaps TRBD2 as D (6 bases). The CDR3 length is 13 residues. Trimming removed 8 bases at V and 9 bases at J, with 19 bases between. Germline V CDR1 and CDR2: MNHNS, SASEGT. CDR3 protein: CASGQQPSAAQYF. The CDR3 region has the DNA TGTGCCAGCGGCCAGCAGCCTAGCGCGGCCCAGTACTTC.

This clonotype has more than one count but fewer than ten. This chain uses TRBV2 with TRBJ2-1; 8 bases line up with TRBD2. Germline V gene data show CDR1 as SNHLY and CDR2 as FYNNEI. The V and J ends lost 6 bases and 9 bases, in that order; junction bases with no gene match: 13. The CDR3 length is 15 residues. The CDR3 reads CASRKGAGEGVEQFF. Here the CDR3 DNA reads TGTGCCAGCAGAAAGGGAGCGGGAGAGGGGGTTGAGCAGTTCTTC.

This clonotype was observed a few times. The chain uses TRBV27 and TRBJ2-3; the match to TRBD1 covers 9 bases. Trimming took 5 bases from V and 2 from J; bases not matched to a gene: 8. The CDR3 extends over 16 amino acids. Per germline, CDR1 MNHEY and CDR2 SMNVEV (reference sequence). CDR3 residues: CASSPGQGRPTDTQYF. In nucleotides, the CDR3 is TGTGCCAGCAGTCCGGGACAGGGTCGACCCACAGATACGCAGTATTTT.

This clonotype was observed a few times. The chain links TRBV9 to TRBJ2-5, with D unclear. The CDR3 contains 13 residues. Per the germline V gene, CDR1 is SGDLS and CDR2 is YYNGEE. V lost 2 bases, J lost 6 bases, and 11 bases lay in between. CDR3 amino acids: CASSVSIEQTQYF. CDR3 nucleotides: TGTGCCAGCAGCGTCTCGATCGAGCAGACCCAGTACTTC.

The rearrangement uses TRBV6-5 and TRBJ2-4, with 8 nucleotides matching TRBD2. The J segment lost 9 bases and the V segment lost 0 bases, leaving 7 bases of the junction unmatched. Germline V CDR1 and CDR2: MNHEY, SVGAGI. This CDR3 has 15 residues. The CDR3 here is CASSYSGGGEVIQYF. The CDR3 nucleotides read TGTGCCAGCAGTTACTCCGGGGGGGGTGAAGTCATTCAGTACTTC.

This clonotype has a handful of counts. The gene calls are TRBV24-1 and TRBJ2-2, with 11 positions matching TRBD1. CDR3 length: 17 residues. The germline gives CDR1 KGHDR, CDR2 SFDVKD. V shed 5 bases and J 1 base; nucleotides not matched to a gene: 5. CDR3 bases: TGTGCCACCAGTGTTGGACAGGGGGCCGGGAACACCGGGGAGCTGTTTTTT. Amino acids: CATSVGQGAGNTGELFF.

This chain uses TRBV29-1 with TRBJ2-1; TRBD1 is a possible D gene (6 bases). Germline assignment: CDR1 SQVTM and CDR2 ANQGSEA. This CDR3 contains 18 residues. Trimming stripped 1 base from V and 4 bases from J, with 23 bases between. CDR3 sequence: CSVEGSGSDLRGYNEQFF. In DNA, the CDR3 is TGCAGCGTTGAAGGAAGTGGGAGCGATCTAAGGGGGTACAATGAGCAGTTCTTC.

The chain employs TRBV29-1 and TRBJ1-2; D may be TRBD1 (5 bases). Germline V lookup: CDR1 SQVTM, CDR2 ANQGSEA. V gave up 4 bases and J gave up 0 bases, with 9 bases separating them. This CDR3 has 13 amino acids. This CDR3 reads CSVAGTPNYGYTF. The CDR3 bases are TGCAGCGTTGCAGGGACCCCTAACTATGGCTACACCTTC. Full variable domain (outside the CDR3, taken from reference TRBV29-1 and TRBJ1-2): SAVISQKPSRDICQRGTSLTIQCQVDSQVTMMFWYRQQPGQSLTLIATANQGSEATYESGFVIDKFPISRPNLTFSTLTVSNMSPEDSSIYLCSVAGTPNYGYTFGSGTRLTVV.